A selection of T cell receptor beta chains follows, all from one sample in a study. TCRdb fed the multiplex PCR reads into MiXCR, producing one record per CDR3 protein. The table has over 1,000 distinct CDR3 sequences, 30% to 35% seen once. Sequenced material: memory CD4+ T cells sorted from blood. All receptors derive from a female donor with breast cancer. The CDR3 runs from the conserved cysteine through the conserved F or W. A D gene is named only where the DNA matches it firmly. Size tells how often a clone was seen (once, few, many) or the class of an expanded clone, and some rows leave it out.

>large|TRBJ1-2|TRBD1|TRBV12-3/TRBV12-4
TGTGCCAGCAGTTTGGACAGGGGACTGCTTGGCTACACCTTC
CASSLDRGLLGYTF
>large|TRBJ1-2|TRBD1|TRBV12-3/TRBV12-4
TGTGCCAGCAGACAGGGGTATGGCTACACCTTC
CASRQGYGYTF
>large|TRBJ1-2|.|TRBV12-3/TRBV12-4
TGTGCCAGCAGGGGACCTAACTATGGCTACACCTTC
CASRGPNYGYTF
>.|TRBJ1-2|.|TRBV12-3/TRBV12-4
TGTGCCAGCACCAAGGACAAGGGACCCTATGGCTACACCTTC
CASTKDKGPYGYTF
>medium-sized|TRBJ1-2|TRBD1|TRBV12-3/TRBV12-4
TGTGCCAGCAGCGGGGACAGCGATACTGAGGGCTACACCTTC
CASSGDSDTEGYTF
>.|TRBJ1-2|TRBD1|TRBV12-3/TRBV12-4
TGTGCCAGCAGTTCAAGACCGGGACAGGGAATTTATGGCTACACCTTC
CASSSRPGQGIYGYTF
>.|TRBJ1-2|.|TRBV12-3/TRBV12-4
TGTGCCAGCAGCCATTCCCGACTTCACTATGGCTACACCTTC
CASSHSRLHYGYTF
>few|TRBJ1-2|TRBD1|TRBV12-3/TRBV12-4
TGTGCCAGCAGCCGACTAGGGTTCCGGGACAGGTCGAACTATGGCTACACCTTC
CASSRLGFRDRSNYGYTF
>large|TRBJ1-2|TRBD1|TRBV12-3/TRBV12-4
TGTGCCAGCACCATACTAACAGGGGTCTACGGCTATGGCTACACCTTC
CASTILTGVYGYGYTF
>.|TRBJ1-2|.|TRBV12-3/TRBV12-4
TGTGCCAGCATAATGGACGGCCCCTATGGCTACACCTTC
CASIMDGPYGYTF
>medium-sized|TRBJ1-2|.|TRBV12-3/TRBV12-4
TGTGCCAGCTGTACTCAGGCCTTGGATGGCTACACCTTC
CASCTQALDGYTF
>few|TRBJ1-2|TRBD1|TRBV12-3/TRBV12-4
TGTGCCAGCAGTCCGGGACAGTCCTTTGGCTACACCTTC
CASSPGQSFGYTF
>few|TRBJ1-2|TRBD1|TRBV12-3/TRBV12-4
TGTGCCAGCAACCTAATGGGACAGGGGTATGGCTACACCTTC
CASNLMGQGYGYTF
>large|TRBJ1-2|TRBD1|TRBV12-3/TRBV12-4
TGTGCCAGCAGTCCCTGGGACAGTAACTATGGCTACACCTTC
CASSPWDSNYGYTF
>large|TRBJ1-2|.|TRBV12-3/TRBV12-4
TGTGCCAGCACCCTACACGGTGACTATGGCTACACCTTC
CASTLHGDYGYTF
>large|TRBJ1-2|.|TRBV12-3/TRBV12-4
TGTGCCAGCAGTACGGACACATTCTACACCTTC
CASSTDTFYTF
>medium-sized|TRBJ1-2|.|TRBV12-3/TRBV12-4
TGTGCCAGCAGTTTTCTGGACAAATGGGATGGCTACACCTTC
CASSFLDKWDGYTF
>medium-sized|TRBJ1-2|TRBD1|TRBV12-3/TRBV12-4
TGTGCCAGCAGTGTATCCCGGGACAGGGGTGGCTACACCTTC
CASSVSRDRGGYTF
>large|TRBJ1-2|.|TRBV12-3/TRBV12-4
TGTGCCAGCAGGACCGACCCTTTGGGGTATGGCTACACCTTC
CASRTDPLGYGYTF
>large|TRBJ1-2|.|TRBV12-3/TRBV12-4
TGTGCCAGCAGCCGGGACACTGGCTACACCTTC
CASSRDTGYTF
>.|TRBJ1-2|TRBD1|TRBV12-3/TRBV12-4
TGTGCCAGCACCCGGACAGGGGCCGTTAACTATGGCTACACCTTC
CASTRTGAVNYGYTF
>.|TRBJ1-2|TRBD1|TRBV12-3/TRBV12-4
TGTGCCAGCACCGACCAGGGACAGGGATCTGGCTACACCTTC
CASTDQGQGSGYTF
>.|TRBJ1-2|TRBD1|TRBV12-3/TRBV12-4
TGTGCCAGCAGCGGACAGGGGCACCGCAATGGCTACACCTTC
CASSGQGHRNGYTF
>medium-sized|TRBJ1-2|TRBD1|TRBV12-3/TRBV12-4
TGTGCCAGCAGCCTGGAGGGACAGAACTATGGCTACACCTTC
CASSLEGQNYGYTF
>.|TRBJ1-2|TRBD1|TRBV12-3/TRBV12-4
TGTGCCAGCAGTGCTTCGGACAGGGGCGACTATGGCTACACCTTC
CASSASDRGDYGYTF
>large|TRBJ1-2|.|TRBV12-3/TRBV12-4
TGTGCCAGCAGTTCAAGTCTACGGCTAAACTATGGCTACACCTTC
CASSSSLRLNYGYTF
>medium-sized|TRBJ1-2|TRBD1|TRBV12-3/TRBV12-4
TGTGCCAGCAGTTTAGGGACAGGGATCTCGGCCTATGGCTACACCTTC
CASSLGTGISAYGYTF
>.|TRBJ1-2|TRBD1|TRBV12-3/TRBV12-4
TGTGCCAGCAGCCGAGAAACCGGGACAGAGGTGCAGGGCTACACCTTC
CASSRETGTEVQGYTF
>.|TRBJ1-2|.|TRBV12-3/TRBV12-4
TGTGCCAGCAGACTCCGGACAGCTAACTATGGCTACACCTTC
CASRLRTANYGYTF
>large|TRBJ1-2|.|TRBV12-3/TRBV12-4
TGTGCCAGCAGTTCCAGCCGACGGATAGTGTTTGGCTACACCTTC
CASSSSRRIVFGYTF
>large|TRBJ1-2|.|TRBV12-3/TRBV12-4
TGTGCCAGCAGTTTACAGGAGGCCTATGGCTACACCTTC
CASSLQEAYGYTF
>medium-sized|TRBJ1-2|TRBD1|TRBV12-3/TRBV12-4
TGTGCCAGCAGCCGAGAAACCGGGACAGGGGCCTATGGCTACACCTTC
CASSRETGTGAYGYTF
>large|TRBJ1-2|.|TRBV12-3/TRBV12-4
TGTGCCAGCAGTTTAGCGGGACGGTCTAACTATGGCTACACCTTC
CASSLAGRSNYGYTF
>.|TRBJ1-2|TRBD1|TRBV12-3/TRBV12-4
TGTGCCAGCAGCCCGGGACAGGGTAAAGGTGGCTACACCTTC
CASSPGQGKGGYTF
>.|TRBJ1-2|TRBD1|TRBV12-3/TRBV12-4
TGTGCCAGCAGACGACAGGGACAGAACTATGGCTACACCTTC
CASRRQGQNYGYTF
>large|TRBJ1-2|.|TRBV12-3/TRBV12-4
TGTGCCAGCAGACCAACAGAGACCTATGGCTACACCTTC
CASRPTETYGYTF
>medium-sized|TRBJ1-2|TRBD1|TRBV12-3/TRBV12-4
TGTGCCAGCAGTTTGGACCGCGACAGGGGCTATGGCTACACCTTC
CASSLDRDRGYGYTF
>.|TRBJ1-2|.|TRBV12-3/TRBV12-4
TGTGCCAGCTCCCCAGAGGGTGCGGGCTACACCTTC
CASSPEGAGYTF